The source of this T cell receptor (beta chain) is a study of cytomegalovirus exposure and HLA in healthy donors. Whole-study results and caveats: Later analysis demonstrated an association between a missense DCLRE1C variant and TCR beta V- and J-gene trimming.

A word on this clone: The target antigen is unknown.

The PCR employed 60 Vbeta primers together with 13 Jbeta primers. TCRdb's table, derived via immunoSEQ multiplex PCR, lists solely in-frame clones and lacks some. Here the sample spans about 67,000 clones, about four fifths being singletons. CDR1 and CDR2 from the germline V gene are SEHNR and FQNEAQ (reference sequence). The junction had 1 base not matched to a gene; V was cut back by 3 bases and J by 0 bases. The CDR3 extends over 15 amino acids. The sequence came from a woman in her twenties or thirties in good health and CMV-seronegative. Source material: PBMCs. The chain carries TRBV7-9 and TRBJ2-3; 9 bases are a match to TRBD2. The CDR3: CASSFSGRSTDTQYF. The CDR3 DNA reads TGTGCCAGCAGCTTCAGCGGGAGGAGCACAGATACGCAGTATTTT.